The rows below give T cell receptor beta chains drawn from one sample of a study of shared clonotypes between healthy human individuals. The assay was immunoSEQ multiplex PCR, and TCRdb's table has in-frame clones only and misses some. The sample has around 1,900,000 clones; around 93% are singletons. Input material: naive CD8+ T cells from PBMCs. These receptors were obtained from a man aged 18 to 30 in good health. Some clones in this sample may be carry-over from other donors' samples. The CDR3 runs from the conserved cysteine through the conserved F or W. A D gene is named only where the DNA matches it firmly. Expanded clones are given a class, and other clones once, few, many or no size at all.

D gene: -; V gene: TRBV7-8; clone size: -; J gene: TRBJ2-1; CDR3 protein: CASSFGSSYNEQFF; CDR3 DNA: TGTGCCAGCAGCTTCGGGAGCTCCTACAATGAGCAGTTCTTC
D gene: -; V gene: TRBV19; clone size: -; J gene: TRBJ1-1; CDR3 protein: CASSIRLPGGMNTEAFF; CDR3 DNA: TGTGCCAGTAGTATAAGGCTCCCTGGGGGGATGAACACTGAAGCTTTCTTT
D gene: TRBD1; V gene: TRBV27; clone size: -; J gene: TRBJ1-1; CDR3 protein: CASSLTGGREAFF; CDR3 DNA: TGTGCCAGCAGTTTGACAGGGGGCCGGGAAGCTTTCTTT
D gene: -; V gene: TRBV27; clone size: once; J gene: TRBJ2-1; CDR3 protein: CASTPRVQYNEQFF; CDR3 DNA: TGTGCCAGCACCCCCCGGGTGCAGTACAATGAGCAGTTCTTC
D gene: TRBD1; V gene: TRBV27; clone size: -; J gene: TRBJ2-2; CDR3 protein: CASSLIVDRGAGNTGELFF; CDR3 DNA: TGTGCCAGCAGTTTAATAGTCGACAGGGGCGCAGGAAACACCGGGGAGCTGTTTTTT
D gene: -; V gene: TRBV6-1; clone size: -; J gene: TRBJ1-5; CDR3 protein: CASSEFAYTNQPQHF; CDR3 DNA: TGTGCCAGCAGTGAATTTGCTTACACAAATCAGCCCCAGCATTTT
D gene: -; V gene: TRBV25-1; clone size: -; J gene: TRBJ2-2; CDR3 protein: CASSGWGGPAGELFF; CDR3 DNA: TGTGCCAGCAGTGGCTGGGGGGGCCCAGCCGGGGAGCTGTTTTTT
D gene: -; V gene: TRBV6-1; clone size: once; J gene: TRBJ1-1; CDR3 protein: CASSDLRGSEAFF; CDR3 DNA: TGTGCCAGCAGTGACCTCAGGGGTTCTGAAGCTTTCTTT
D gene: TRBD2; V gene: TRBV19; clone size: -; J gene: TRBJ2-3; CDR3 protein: CASRSVAGGQDTQYF; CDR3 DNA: TGTGCCAGTAGGAGCGTAGCGGGAGGGCAAGATACGCAGTATTTT
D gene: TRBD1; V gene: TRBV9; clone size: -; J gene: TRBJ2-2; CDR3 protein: CASSKGTANTGELFF; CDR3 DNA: TGTGCCAGCAGCAAGGGGACAGCGAACACCGGGGAGCTGTTTTTT
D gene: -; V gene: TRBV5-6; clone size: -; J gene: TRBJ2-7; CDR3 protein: CASSFSLVIHEQYF; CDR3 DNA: TGTGCCAGCAGCTTCAGTTTAGTTATCCACGAGCAGTACTTC
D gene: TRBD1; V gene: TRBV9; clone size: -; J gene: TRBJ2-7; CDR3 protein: CASSVGFGEGQDLYEQYF; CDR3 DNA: TGTGCCAGCAGCGTAGGCTTCGGTGAGGGACAGGATCTCTACGAGCAGTACTTC
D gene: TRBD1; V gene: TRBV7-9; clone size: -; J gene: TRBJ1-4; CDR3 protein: CASSVGTGIFEKLFF; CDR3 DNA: TGTGCCAGCAGCGTCGGGACAGGCATTTTTGAAAAACTGTTTTTT
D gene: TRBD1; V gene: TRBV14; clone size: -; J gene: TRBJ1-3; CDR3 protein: CASSPTEGALSGNTIYF; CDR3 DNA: TGTGCCAGCAGCCCCACCGAGGGGGCACTCTCTGGAAACACCATATATTTT
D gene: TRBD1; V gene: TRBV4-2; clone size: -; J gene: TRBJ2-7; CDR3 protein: CASSEKGTGGYEQYF; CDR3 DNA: TGTGCCAGCAGCGAAAAGGGGACAGGGGGCTACGAGCAGTACTTC
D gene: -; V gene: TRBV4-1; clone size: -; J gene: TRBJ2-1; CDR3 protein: CASSLLLAKSGEQFF; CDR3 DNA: TGCGCCAGCAGCCTTCTTCTAGCGAAGAGCGGTGAGCAGTTCTTC
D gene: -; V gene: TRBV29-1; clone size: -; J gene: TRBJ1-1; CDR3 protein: CSVPKGAPGAGMNTEAFF; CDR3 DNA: TGCAGCGTTCCCAAAGGAGCTCCAGGGGCCGGCATGAACACTGAAGCTTTCTTT